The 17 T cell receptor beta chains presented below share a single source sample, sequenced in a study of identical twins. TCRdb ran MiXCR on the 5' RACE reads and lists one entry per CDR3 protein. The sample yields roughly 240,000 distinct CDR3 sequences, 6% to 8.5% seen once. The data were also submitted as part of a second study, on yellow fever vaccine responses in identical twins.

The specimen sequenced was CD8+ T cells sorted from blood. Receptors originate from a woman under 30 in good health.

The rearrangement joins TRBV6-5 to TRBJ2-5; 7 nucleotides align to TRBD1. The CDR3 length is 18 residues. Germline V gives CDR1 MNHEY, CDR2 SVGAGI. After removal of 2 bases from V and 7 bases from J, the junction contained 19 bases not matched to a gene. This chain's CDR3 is CASSYTTRGTGDIVTQYF. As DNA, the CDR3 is TGTGCCAGCAGTTACACGACGAGGGGAACAGGGGACATTGTGACCCAGTACTTC.

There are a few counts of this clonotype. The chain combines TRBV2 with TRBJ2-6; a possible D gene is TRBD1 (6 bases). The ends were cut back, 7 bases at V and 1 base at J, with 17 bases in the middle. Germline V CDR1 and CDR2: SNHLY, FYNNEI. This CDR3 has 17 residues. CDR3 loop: CASTQGQGWSGANVLTF. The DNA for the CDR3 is TGTGCCAGCACCCAAGGGCAGGGGTGGTCTGGGGCCAACGTCCTGACTTTC.

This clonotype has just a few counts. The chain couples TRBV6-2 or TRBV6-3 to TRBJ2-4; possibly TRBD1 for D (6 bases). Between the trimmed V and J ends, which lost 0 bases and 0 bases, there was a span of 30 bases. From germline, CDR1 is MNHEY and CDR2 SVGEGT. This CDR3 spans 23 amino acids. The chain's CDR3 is CASSYSKLPQGRGEDLAKNIQYF. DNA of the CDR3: TGTGCCAGCAGTTACTCGAAGCTTCCACAGGGACGGGGTGAGGACCTAGCCAAAAACATTCAGTACTTC.

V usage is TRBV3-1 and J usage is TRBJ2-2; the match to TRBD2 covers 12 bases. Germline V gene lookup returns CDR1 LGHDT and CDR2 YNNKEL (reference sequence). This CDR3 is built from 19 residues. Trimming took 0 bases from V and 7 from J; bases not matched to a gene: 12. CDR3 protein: CASSQDGRTSGKKVGELFF. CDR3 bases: TGTGCCAGCAGCCAAGATGGAAGGACTAGCGGGAAAAAGGTCGGGGAGCTGTTTTTT.

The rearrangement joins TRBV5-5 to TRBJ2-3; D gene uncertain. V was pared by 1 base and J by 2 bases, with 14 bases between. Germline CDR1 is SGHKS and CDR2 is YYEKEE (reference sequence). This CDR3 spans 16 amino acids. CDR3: CASSLSPQQYTDTQYF. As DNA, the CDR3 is TGTGCCAGCAGCTTGTCCCCTCAGCAATACACAGATACGCAGTATTTT.

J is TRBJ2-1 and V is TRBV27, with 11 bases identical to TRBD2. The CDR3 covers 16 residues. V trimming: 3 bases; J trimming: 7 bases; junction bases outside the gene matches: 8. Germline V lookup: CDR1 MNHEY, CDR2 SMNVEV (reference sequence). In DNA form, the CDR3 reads TGTGCCAGCAGTTTGGGGGCTAGCGGGAGGACAAATGAGCAGTTCTTC. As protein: CASSLGASGRTNEQFF.

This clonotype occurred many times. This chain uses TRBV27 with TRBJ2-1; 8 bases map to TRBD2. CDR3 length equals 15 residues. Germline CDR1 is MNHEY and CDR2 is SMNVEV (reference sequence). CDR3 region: CVSHGGGNSYNEQFF. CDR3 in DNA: TGTGTCTCCCACGGGGGGGGAAACTCCTACAATGAGCAGTTCTTC.

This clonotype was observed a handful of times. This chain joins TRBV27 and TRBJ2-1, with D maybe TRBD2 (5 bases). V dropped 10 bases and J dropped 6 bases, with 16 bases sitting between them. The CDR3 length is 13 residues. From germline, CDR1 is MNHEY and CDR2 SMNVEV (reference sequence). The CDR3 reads CATGVGHLNEQFF. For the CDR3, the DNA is TGTGCCACCGGGGTAGGGCACCTCAATGAGCAGTTCTTC.

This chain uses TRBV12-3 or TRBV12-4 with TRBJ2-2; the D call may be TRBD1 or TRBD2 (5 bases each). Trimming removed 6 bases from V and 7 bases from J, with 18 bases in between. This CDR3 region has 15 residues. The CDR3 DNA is TGTGCCAGCAGAGATAAAGGACAAGGAGGCGGGGAGCTGTTTTTT. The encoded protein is CASRDKGQGGGELFF.

The CDR3, as DNA: TGTGCCAGCAGCTTAGTTTCCGAGGGTGTCGACACCGGGGAGCTGTTTTTT. Residues: CASSLVSEGVDTGELFF. The V and J genes are TRBV13 and TRBJ2-2; tentatively, D is TRBD2 (5 bases). Between the trimmed V and J ends, which lost 1 base and 3 bases, there was a span of 15 bases. There are 17 residues in the CDR3. CDR1 and CDR2 (germline): PRHDT, FYEKMQ (reference sequence).

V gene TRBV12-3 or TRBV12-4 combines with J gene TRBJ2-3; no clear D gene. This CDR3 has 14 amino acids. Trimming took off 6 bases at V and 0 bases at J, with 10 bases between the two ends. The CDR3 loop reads CASRSFTSTDTQYF. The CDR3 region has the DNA TGTGCCAGCAGAAGCTTCACAAGCACAGATACGCAGTATTTT.

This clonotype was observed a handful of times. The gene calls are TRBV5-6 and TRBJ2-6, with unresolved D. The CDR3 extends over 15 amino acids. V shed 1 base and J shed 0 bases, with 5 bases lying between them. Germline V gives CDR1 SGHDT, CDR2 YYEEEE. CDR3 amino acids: CASSLRYSGANVLTF. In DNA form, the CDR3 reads TGTGCCAGCAGCTTGCGGTACTCTGGGGCCAACGTCCTGACTTTC. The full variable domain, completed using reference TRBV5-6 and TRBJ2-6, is DAGVTQSPTHLIKTRGQQVTLRCSPKSGHDTVSWYQQALGQGPQFIFQYYEEEERQRGNFPDRFSGHQFPNYSSELNVNALLLGDSALYLCASSLRYSGANVLTFGAGSRLTVL.

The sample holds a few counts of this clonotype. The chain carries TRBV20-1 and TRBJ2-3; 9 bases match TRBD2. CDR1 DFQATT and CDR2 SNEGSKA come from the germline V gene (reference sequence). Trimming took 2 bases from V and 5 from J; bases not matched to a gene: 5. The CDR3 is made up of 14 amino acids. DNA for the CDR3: TGCAGTGCTAGATGGCGGGGGGGCCAAGATACGCAGTATTTT. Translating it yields CSARWRGGQDTQYF.

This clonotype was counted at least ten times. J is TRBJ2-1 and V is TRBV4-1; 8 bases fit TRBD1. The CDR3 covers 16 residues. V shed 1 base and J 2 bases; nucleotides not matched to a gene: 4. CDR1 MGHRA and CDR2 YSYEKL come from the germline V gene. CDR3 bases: TGCGCCAGCAGCCAAGGGTCGGGACAGGCCTACAATGAGCAGTTCTTC. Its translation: CASSQGSGQAYNEQFF.

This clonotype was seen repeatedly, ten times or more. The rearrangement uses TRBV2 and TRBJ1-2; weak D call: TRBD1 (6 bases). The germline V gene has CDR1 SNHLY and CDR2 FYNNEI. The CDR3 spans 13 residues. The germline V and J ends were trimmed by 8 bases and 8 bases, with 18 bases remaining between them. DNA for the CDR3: TGTGCCAGCTTACTACAGGGCTTTTGGGGCTACACCTTC. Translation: CASLLQGFWGYTF.

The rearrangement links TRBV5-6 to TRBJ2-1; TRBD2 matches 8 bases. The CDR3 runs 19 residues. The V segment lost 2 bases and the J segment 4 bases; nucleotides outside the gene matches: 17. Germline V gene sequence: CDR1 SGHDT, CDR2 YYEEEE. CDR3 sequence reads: CASSFSTSWVSSGYNEQFF. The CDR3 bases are TGTGCCAGCAGCTTTAGTACGAGTTGGGTGTCTAGCGGGTACAATGAGCAGTTCTTC.

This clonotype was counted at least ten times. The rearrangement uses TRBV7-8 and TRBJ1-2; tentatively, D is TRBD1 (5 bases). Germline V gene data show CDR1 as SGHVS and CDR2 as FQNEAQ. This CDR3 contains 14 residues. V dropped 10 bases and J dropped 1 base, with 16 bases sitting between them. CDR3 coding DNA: TGTGCCATCGAGGGCACGGGGGTTAACTATGGCTACACCTTC. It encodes CAIEGTGVNYGYTF.